These 14 T cell receptor beta chains were sequenced from one sample in a study of OX40 agonist ivuxolimab in advanced cancers. Sequencing was performed with immunoSEQ multiplex PCR; in TCRdb, only in-frame clones are kept and a portion is missing. This sample has tens of thousands of clones, with 91% found just once. This material consisted of CD4+ or CD8+ T cells sorted from blood, taken in a trial of the OX40 agonist ivuxolimab. The receptor source for this set is an adult with an advanced solid tumor such as melanoma, head and neck, liver or kidney cancer.

This sequence joins TRBV7-3 and TRBJ2-5; 8 nucleotides agree with TRBD2. The CDR3 consists of 15 residues. Germline V gene sequence: CDR1 SGHTA, CDR2 FQGTGA. The junction had 4 bases not matched to a gene; V was cut back by 2 bases and J by 2 bases. CDR3 nucleotides: TGTGCCAGCAGCTTAGCGGGAGGCCAACAAGAGACCCAGTACTTC. Residues: CASSLAGGQQETQYF. Based on the CDR3 plus reference TRBV7-3 and TRBJ2-5, the full variable domain is GAGVSQTPSNKVTEKGKYVELRCDPISGHTALYWYRQSLGQGPEFLIYFQGTGAADDSGLPNDRFFAVRPEGSVSTLKIQRTERGDSAVYLCASSLAGGQQETQYFGPGTRLLVL.

The J gene is TRBJ2-7, the V gene TRBV27, with 10 positions matching TRBD2. The CDR3 is 13 amino acids. Germline V lookup: CDR1 MNHEY, CDR2 SMNVEV (reference sequence). V trimming: 7 bases; J trimming: 6 bases; junction bases outside the gene matches: 6. The CDR3 DNA sequence: TGTGCCAGCACGGGGCTAGCGGGAGCCGAGCAGTACTTC. This translates into CASTGLAGAEQYF.

In DNA, the CDR3 is TGTGCCAGCAGCTTAGATTCCTCCTACGAGCAGTACTTC. This gives the protein CASSLDSSYEQYF. The V call is TRBV7-6, the J call TRBJ2-7, with unresolved D. Germline V lookup: CDR1 SGHVS, CDR2 FNYEAQ. This CDR3 has 13 amino acids. Trimming took 1 base from V and 0 from J, leaving 4 bases between them.

The rearrangement links TRBV6-5 to TRBJ2-1; D remains ambiguous. Trimming took off 8 bases at V and 6 bases at J, with 11 bases between the two ends. The CDR3 length is 12 residues. Germline V gives CDR1 MNHEY, CDR2 SVGAGI. CDR3 DNA: TGTGCCAGCGGCTATACGCCCAATGAGCAGTTCTTC. It codes for CASGYTPNEQFF.

The gene calls are TRBV4-1 and TRBJ1-5; D ambiguous. The germline V gene has CDR1 MGHRA and CDR2 YSYEKL. The CDR3 covers 14 residues. V lost 0 bases and J 7 bases, leaving 10 bases between the germline ends. In DNA form, the CDR3 reads TGCGCCAGCAGCCAAGATTTAGGCCCACAGCCCCAGCATTTT. It yields the protein CASSQDLGPQPQHF.

The rearrangement uses TRBV7-9 and TRBJ2-1; 16 nucleotides line up with TRBD2. The CDR3 is 17 amino acids. CDR1 and CDR2 from the germline V gene are SEHNR and FQNEAQ (reference sequence). Trimming cost V 3 bases and J 8 bases; bases outside gene matches: 7. The CDR3 nucleotides are TGTGCCAGCAGCTTTCCCCGAGGGACTAGCGGGAGGGATGAGCAGTTCTTC. Amino acid sequence: CASSFPRGTSGRDEQFF.

In this sample, this clone turned up a few times. The CDR3 reads CASSPLWTDSSYEQYF. The CDR3 DNA reads as TGTGCCAGCAGCCCCTTATGGACAGACAGCTCCTACGAGCAGTACTTC. V is TRBV28 and J is TRBJ2-7; a weak D match, TRBD1 (6 bases). V was pared by 6 bases and J by 0 bases, with 18 bases between. The CDR3 sequence is 16 residues long. From germline, CDR1 is MDHEN and CDR2 SYDVKM.

This clone came up once. The CDR3 reads CASSQDYRTKTSTDTQYF. The CDR3 bases are TGTGCCAGCAGCCAAGATTATCGGACAAAAACTAGCACAGATACGCAGTATTTT. The rearrangement joins TRBV14 to TRBJ2-3, with a possible D match to TRBD1 (5 bases). CDR1 and CDR2 (germline): SGHDN, FVKESK. V dropped 0 bases and J dropped 0 bases, with 16 bases sitting between them. This CDR3 contains 18 residues.

V and J are TRBV4-3 and TRBJ2-1; perhaps TRBD2 as D (6 bases). The CDR3 has 14 residues. V lost 1 base and J lost 6, with 10 bases in between. Germline CDR1 LGHNA, CDR2 YSLEER. The CDR3 DNA reads as TGCGCCAGCAGCCAAGGACTAGTCGTCAATGAGCAGTTCTTC. It is translated as CASSQGLVVNEQFF.

The chain has TRBV5-5 and TRBJ2-7; 12 nucleotides align to TRBD2. Losses at the gene ends were 0 bases for V and 0 bases for J; bases not matched to a gene: 1. Per the germline V gene, CDR1 is SGHKS and CDR2 is YYEKEE (reference sequence). The CDR3 contains 16 residues. The CDR3 is CASSLETSGSSYEQYF. The CDR3, as DNA: TGTGCCAGCAGCTTGGAGACTAGCGGGAGCTCCTACGAGCAGTACTTC.

The chain uses TRBV27 and TRBJ2-7; no clear D. The CDR3 extends over 12 amino acids. Germline V CDR1 and CDR2: MNHEY, SMNVEV (reference sequence). Trimming pared 3 bases from V and 3 bases from J, leaving 6 bases between. The CDR3 nucleotides are TGTGCCAGCAGTTTTTGGGGCTACGAGCAGTACTTC. Amino acids: CASSFWGYEQYF.

The chain couples TRBV5-5 to TRBJ1-5; no definite D call. The CDR3 spans 16 residues. V gave up 4 bases and J gave up 3 bases, with 17 bases separating them. Per the germline V gene, CDR1 is SGHKS and CDR2 is YYEKEE (reference sequence). As DNA, the CDR3 is TGTGCCAGCAGCGTGACCGCCGGACTCAACAATCAGCCCCAGCATTTT. This encodes CASSVTAGLNNQPQHF.

This clone has just a few counts. CDR3 sequence: CASSDRTGFYGYTF. CDR3 DNA sequence: TGCGCCAGCAGCGATCGGACAGGCTTTTATGGCTACACCTTC. The chain has TRBV5-1 and TRBJ1-2; 7 bases align to TRBD1. The germline gives CDR1 SGHRS, CDR2 YFSETQ. The length of the CDR3 is 14 residues. Germline trimming cut 4 bases from V and 5 bases from J; bases unmatched to any gene: 8.

This clone was seen only a few times. This chain joins TRBV6-5 and TRBJ1-1; TRBD1 might be the D (6 bases). CDR1 MNHEY and CDR2 SVGAGI come from the germline V gene. This CDR3 comprises 13 residues. V lost 4 bases and J 8 bases, leaving 14 bases between the germline ends. In DNA, the CDR3 is TGTGCCAGCAGTTCGAACAGGGAGGCGGAAGCTTTCTTT. This sequence encodes CASSSNREAEAFF.